This T cell receptor delta chain was sequenced for a study of Vδ1+ human thymocytes. This clone was picked up a small number of times. Its specificity is not known. The sorted cells were CD3+ Vdelta1+ Vdelta2- thymocytes from alphabeta-depleted thymus. Purity of the sorted Vdelta1+ thymocytes ranged from about 98% to 99.6%. Findings and limits, study-wide: Thymic TRG and TRD repertoires appeared highly polyclonal. TRD repertoires were essentially private, unlike widely shared TRG clonotypes. Bulk repertoire data may be misinterpreted because of unexpected Vdelta2 sequences.

Extracted RNA was reverse transcribed into cDNA. Multiplex PCR used pooled V-gene forward primers and a constant-region reverse primer to amplify CDR3s. TCRdb fed the multiplex PCR reads to CATT. The table has roughly 55,000 delta-chain clones, less than 20% seen once. From germline, CDR1 is TSWWSYY and CDR2 QGS. With 3 bases clipped from V and 6 bases from J, the junction kept 35 bases outside the gene matches. CDR3 length: 24 residues. The sample was Vdelta1+ gamma-delta thymocytes from the thymus. Specified subset: FACS-sorted CD3+ TCRalphabeta- TCRVdelta1+ TCRVdelta2- thymocytes. The source of this sequence is a boy under two years old who had congenital heart surgery. The chain couples TRDV1 to TRDJ1, with 9 bases that match TRDD3. CDR3 in DNA: TGTGCTCTTGGGGACGACCTTCCCCTACGTGGGTGGGGGATAGACGCGTTTTTCAATCATAAACTCATCTTT. Translating gives CALGDDLPLRGWGIDAFFNHKLIF.